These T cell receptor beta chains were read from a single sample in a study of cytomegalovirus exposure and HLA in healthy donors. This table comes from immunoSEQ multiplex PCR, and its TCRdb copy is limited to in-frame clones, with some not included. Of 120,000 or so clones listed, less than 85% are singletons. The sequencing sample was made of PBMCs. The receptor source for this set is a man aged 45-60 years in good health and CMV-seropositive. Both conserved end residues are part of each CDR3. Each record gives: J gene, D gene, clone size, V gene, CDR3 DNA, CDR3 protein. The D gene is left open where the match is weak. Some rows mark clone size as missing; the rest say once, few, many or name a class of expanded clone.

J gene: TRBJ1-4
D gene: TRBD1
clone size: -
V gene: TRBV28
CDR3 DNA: TGTGCCAGCAGTCGAAACCGGGACAGGGGGCTGTCTAATGAAAAACTGTTTTTT
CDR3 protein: CASSRNRDRGLSNEKLFF

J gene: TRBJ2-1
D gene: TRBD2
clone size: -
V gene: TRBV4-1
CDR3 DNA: TGCGCCAGCAGCCAAGAATCCGGACTAGCGGGAGAAAATGAGCAGTTCTTC
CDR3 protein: CASSQESGLAGENEQFF

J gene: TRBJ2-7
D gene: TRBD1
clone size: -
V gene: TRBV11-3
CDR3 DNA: TGTGCCAGCTCGGACAGGGGGTCCTACGAGCAGTACTTC
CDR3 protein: CASSDRGSYEQYF

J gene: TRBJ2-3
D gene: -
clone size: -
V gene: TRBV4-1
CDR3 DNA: TGCGCCAGCAGCCAAGGCCCCAACTCTAGGGATACGCAGTATTTT
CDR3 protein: CASSQGPNSRDTQYF

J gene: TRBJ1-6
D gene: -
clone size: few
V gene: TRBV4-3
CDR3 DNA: TGCGCCAGCAGCCAAGACGGCGGAGGCAATTCACCCCTCCACTTT
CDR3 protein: CASSQDGGGNSPLHF

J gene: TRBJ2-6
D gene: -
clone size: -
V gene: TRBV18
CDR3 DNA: TGTGCCAGCTCATCAGAGGGATCTGGGGCCAACGTCCTGACTTTC
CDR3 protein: CASSSEGSGANVLTF

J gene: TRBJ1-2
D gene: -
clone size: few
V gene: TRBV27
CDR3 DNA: TGTGCCAGCAGGCGGGGTCTCAACTATGGCTACACCTTC
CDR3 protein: CASRRGLNYGYTF

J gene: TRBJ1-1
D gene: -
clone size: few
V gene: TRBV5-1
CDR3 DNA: TGCGCCAGCAGCTTGGCTGGGGGCGCAGAGGCTTTCTTT
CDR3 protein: CASSLAGGAEAFF

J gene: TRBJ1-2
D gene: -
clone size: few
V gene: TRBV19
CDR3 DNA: TGTGCCAGTAGTCGGGGGGTTGGCTACACCTTC
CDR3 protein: CASSRGVGYTF

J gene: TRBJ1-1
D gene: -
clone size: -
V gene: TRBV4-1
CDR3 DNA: TGCGCCAGCAGAACCCCCTGGCAGGGCCCCCGTGGCACTGAAGCTTTCTTT
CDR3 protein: CASRTPWQGPRGTEAFF

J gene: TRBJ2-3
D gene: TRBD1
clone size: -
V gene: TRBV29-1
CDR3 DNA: TGCAGCGTTGCCGGGACAGCTAGCACAGATACGCAGTATTTT
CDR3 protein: CSVAGTASTDTQYF

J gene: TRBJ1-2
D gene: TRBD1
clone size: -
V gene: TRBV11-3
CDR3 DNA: TGTGCCAGCAGCTCGGTGGGACAGGGGTTTGGCTACACCTTC
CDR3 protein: CASSSVGQGFGYTF

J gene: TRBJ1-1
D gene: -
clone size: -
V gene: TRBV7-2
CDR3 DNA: TGTGCCAGCAGTATACAGGGCAGTGAAGCTTTCTTT
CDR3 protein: CASSIQGSEAFF

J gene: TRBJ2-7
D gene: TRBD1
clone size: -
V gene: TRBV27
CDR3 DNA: TGTGCCAGCAGTCTCCCCCCCGGGACAGGGCTCTCCTACGAGCAGTACTTC
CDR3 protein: CASSLPPGTGLSYEQYF

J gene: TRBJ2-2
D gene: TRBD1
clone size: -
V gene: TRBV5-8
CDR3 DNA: TGTGCCAGCACCTCGCGGACAGGGACGAACACCGGGGAGCTGTTTTTT
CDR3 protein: CASTSRTGTNTGELFF

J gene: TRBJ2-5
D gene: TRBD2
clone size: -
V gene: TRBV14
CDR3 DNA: TGTGCCAGCAGCCATCGGGGGGGCCAGTACTTC
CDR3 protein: CASSHRGGQYF

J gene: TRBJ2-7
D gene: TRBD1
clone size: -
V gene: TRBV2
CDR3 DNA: TGTGCCAGCAGTGAGGGGTCGACAGGGAAGGGCGAGCAGTACTTC
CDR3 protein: CASSEGSTGKGEQYF

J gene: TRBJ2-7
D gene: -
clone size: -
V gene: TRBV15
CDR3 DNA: TGTGCCACCAGCAGATCCCCGGGGTATGTCTACGAGCAGTACTTC
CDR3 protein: CATSRSPGYVYEQYF

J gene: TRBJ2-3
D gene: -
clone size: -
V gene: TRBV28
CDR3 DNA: TGTGCCAGCACCTTTGGCGGGACCTGGACAGATACGCAGTATTTT
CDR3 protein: CASTFGGTWTDTQYF

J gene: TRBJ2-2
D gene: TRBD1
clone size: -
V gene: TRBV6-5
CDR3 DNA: TGTGCCAGCAGGCGGACAGGAGACACCGGGGAGCTGTTTTTT
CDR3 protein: CASRRTGDTGELFF

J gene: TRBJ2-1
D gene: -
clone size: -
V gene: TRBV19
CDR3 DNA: TGTGCCAGTAGTATGGCAGGGTGGTCGAGTTCGGACAATGAGCAGTTCTTC
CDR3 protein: CASSMAGWSSSDNEQFF

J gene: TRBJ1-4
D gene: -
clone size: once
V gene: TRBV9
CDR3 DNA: TGTGCCAGCAGCGGTAGGGGAAATGAAAAACTGTTTTTT
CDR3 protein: CASSGRGNEKLFF

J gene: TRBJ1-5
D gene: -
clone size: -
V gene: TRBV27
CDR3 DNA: TGTGCCAGCAGCCCCGACAGTTATCAGCCCCAGCATTTT
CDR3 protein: CASSPDSYQPQHF

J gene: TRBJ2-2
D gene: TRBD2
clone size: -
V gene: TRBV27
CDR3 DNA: TGTGCCAGCAGCGGACTAGCGGGGATCGGGGAGCTGTTTTTT
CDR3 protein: CASSGLAGIGELFF

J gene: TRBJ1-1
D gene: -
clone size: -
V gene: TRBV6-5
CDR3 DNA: TGTGCCAGCAGTAAAGGCAGGGTAAACACTGAAGCTTTCTTT
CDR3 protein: CASSKGRVNTEAFF

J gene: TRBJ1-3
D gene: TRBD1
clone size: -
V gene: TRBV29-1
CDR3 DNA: TGCAGCGTTGTCGGGACAGCGACTGGAAACACCATATATTTT
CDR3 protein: CSVVGTATGNTIYF

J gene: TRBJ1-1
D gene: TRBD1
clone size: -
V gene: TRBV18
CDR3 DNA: TGTGCCAGCTCACGGGGACAGGGAGGGGTGAACACTGAAGCTTTCTTT
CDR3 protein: CASSRGQGGVNTEAFF

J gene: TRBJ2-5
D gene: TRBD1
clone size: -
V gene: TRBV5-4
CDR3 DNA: TGTGCCAGCAGCTTGGGGACAGGGTTTGAACCGGAGACCCAGTACTTC
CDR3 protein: CASSLGTGFEPETQYF

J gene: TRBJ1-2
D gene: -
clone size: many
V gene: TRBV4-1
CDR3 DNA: TGCGCCAGCAGCCCTACTTATCGATTCTTCTATGGCTACACCTTC
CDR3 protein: CASSPTYRFFYGYTF

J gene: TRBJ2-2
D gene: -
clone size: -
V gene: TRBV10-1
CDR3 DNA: TGCGCCAGCAGTGAGCAGGGGATGGCGAACACCGGGGAGCTGTTTTTT
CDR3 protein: CASSEQGMANTGELFF

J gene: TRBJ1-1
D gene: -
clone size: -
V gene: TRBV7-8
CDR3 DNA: TGTGCCAGCAGCTTAAGGGGGACTGAAGCTTTCTTT
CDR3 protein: CASSLRGTEAFF

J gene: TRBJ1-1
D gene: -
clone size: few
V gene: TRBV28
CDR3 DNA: TGTGCCAGCAGTTTAGCGTTACCGACTGAAGCTTTCTTT
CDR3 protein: CASSLALPTEAFF

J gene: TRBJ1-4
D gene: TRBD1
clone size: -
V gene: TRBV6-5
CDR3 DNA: TGTGCCAGCAGTGCGGACAGGCTCAATGAAAAACTGTTTTTT
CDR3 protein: CASSADRLNEKLFF

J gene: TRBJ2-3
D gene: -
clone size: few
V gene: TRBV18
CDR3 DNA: TGTGCCAGCTCACCGCGCAGGAACACAGATACGCAGTATTTT
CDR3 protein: CASSPRRNTDTQYF

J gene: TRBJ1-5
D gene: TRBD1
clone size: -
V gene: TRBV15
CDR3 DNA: TGTGCCACCAGCAGAGATCATGGCGCGGGACAGGGTGGCAATCAGCCCCAGCATTTT
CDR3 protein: CATSRDHGAGQGGNQPQHF

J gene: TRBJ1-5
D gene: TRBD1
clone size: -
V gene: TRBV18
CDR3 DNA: TGTGCCAGCTCACCACTTTCCGGACAGGGAGGCAATCAGCCCCAGCATTTT
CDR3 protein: CASSPLSGQGGNQPQHF

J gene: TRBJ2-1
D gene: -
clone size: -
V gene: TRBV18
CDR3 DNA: TGTGCCAGCTCAGATGACAGAAGCTCCTACAATGAGCAGTTCTTC
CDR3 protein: CASSDDRSSYNEQFF

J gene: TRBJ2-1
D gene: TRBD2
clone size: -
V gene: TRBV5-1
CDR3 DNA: TGCGCCAGCAGTCCTAGCGGGGGGGCGGATGAGCAGTTCTTC
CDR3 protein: CASSPSGGADEQFF

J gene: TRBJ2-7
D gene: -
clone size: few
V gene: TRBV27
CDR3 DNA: TGTGCCAGCAGTTTATCCGAGGCCCCCAACGAGCAGTACTTC
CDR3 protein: CASSLSEAPNEQYF

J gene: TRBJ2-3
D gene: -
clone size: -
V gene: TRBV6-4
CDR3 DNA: TGTGCCAGCAGTGACGGGAGCCCAGGGGCAGATACGCAGTATTTT
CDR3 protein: CASSDGSPGADTQYF

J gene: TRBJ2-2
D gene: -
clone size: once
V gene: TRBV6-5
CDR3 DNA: TGTGCCAGCGTGGGGAGATGGGAGCTGTTTTTT
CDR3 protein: CASVGRWELFF

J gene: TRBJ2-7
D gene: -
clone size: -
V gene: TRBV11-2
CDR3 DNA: TGTGCCAGCAGCTTAGGGGCCAGGGTCATTGTCGAGCAGTACTTC
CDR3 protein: CASSLGARVIVEQYF

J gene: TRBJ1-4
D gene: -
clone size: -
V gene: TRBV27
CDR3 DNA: TGTGCCAGCAGGGCCCGTCATAATGAAAAACTGTTTTTT
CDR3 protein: CASRARHNEKLFF